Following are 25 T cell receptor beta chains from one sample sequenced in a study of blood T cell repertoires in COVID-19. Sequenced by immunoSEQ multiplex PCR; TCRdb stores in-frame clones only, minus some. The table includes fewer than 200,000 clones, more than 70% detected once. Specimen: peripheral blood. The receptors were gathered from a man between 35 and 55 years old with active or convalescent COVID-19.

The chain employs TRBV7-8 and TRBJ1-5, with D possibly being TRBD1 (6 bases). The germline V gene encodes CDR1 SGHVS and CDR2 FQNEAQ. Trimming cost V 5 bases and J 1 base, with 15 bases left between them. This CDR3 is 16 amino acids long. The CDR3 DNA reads TGTGCCAGCAGCCCTGGGGGAGGGGGGAGCAATCAGCCCCAGCATTTT. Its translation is CASSPGGGGSNQPQHF.

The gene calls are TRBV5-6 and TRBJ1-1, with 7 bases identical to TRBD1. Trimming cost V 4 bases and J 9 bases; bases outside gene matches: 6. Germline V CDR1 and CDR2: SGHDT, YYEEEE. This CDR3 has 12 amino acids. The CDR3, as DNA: TGTGCCAGCAGCGGACAGGACGGAAAAGCTTTCTTT. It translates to CASSGQDGKAFF.

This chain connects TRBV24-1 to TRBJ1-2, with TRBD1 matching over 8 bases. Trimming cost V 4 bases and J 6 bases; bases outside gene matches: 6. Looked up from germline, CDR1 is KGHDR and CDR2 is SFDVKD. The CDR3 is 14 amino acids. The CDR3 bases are TGTGCCACCAGTGACACGACAGGGGTCCATGGCTACACCTTC. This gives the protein CATSDTTGVHGYTF.

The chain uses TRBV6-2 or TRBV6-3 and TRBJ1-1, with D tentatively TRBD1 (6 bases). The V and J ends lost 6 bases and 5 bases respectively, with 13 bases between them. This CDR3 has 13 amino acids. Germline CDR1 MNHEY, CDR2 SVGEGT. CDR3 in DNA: TGTGCCAGCAGCTCCGGACAGAAGACTGAAGCTTTCTTT. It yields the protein CASSSGQKTEAFF.

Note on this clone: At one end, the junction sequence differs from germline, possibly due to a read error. CDR3 nucleotide sequence: TGTGCTAGCAGCTTTCCCCGAGGGACCCAGTACTTC. It is translated as CASSFPRGTQYF. The chain joins TRBV7-7 to TRBJ2-5; D remains unclear. Germline lookup yields CDR1 SSHAT and CDR2 FNYEAQ (reference sequence). CDR3 length equals 12 residues.

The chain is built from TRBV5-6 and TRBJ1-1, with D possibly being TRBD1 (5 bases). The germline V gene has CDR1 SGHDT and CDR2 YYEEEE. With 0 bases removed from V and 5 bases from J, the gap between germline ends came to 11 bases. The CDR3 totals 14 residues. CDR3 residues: CASSLGGLGTEAFF. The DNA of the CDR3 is TGTGCCAGCAGCTTGGGGGGCTTAGGGACTGAAGCTTTCTTT.

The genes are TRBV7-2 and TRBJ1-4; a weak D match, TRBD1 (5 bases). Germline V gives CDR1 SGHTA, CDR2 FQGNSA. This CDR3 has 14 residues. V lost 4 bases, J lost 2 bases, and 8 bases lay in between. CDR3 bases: TGTGCCAGCAGCTCACAGGCGACTAATGAAAAACTGTTTTTT. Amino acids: CASSSQATNEKLFF.

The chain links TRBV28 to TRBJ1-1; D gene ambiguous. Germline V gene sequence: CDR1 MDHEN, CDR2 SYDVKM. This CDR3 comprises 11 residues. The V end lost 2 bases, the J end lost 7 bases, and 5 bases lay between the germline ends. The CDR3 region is CASSLISEAFF. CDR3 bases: TGTGCCAGCAGTTTAATCAGTGAAGCTTTCTTT.

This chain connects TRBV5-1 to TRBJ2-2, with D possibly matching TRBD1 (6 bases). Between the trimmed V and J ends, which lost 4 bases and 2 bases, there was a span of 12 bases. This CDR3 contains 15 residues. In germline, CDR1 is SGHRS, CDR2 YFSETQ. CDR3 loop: CASSPNRANTGELFF. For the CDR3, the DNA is TGCGCCAGCAGCCCCAACAGGGCTAACACCGGGGAGCTGTTTTTT.

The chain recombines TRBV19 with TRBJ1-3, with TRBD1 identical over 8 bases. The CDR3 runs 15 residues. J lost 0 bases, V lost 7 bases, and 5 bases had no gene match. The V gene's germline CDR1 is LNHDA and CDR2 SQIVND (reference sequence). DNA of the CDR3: TGTGCCAGTACCCTGGGACAGGCCTCTGGAAACACCATATATTTT. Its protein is CASTLGQASGNTIYF.

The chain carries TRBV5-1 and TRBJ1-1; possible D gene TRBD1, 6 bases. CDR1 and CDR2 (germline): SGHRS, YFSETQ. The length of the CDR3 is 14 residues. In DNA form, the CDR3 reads TGCGTCAGTTATTCCACTTCGGACGGCAGGGGAGCTTTCTTT. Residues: CVSYSTSDGRGAFF.

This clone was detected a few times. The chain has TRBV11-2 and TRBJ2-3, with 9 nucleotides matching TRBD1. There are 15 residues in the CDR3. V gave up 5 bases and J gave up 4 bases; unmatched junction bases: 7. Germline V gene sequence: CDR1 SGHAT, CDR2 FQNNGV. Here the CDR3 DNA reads TGTGCCAGCAGCACATACAGGGGGCCATCAGATACGCAGTATTTT. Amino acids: CASSTYRGPSDTQYF.

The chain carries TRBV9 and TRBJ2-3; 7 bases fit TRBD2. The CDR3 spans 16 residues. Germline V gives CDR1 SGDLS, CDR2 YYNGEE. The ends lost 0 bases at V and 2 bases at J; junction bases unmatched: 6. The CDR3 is CASSVGDGRLTDTQYF. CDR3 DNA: TGTGCCAGCAGCGTAGGTGACGGGAGGCTCACAGATACGCAGTATTTT.

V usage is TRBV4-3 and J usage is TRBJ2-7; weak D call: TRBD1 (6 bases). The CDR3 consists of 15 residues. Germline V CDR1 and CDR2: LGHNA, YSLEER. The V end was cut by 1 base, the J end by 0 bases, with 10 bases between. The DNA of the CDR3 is TGCGCCAGCAGCCAAGGAGTAGGGGGCTCCTACGAGCAGTACTTC. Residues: CASSQGVGGSYEQYF.

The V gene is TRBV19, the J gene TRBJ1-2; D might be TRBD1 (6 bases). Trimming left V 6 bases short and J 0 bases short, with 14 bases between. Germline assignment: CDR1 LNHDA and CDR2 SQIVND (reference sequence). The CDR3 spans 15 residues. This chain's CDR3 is CASSSLRQANYGYTF. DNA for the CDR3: TGTGCCAGTAGCTCGCTGCGACAGGCTAACTATGGCTACACCTTC. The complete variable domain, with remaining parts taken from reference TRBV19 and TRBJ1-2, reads DGGITQSPKYLFRKEGQNVTLSCEQNLNHDAMYWYRQDPGQGLRLIYYSQIVNDFQKGDIAEGYSVSREKKESFPLTVTSAQKNPTAFYLCASSSLRQANYGYTFGSGTRLTVV.

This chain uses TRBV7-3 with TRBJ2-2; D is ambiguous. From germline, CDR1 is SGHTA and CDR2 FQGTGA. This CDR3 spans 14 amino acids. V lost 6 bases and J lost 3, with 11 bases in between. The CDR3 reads CASSTGRDTGELFF. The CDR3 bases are TGTGCCAGCAGTACTGGCCGGGACACCGGGGAGCTGTTTTTT.

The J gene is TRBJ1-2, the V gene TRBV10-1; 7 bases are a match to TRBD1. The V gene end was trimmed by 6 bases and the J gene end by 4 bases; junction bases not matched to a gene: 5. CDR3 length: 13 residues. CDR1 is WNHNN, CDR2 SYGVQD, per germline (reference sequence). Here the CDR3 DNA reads TGCGCCAGCAGGGTCCGGGACAGCTATGGCTACACCTTC. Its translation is CASRVRDSYGYTF.

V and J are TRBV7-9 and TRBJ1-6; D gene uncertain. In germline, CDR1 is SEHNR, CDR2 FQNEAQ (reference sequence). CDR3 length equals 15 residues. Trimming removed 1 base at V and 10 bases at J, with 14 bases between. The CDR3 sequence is CASSLGGSGGSPLHF. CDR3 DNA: TGTGCCAGCAGCTTAGGAGGATCGGGAGGATCACCCCTCCACTTT.

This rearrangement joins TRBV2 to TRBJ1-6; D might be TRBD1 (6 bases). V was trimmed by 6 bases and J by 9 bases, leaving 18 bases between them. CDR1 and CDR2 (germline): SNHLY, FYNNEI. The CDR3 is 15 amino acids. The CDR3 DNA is TGTGCCAGCAGGGAACAGGGTGTATCTGGTTCACCCCTCCACTTT. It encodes CASREQGVSGSPLHF.

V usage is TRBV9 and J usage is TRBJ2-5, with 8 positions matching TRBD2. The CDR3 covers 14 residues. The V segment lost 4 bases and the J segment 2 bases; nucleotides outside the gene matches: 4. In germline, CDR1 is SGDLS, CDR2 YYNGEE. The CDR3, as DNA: TGTGCCAGCAGCACGGGGGGGTGGCAAGAGACCCAGTACTTC. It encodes CASSTGGWQETQYF.

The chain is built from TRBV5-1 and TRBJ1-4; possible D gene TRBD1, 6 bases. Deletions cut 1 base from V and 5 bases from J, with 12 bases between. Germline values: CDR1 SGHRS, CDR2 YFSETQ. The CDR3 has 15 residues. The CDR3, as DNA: TGCGCCAGCAGCTTGTTCTCAGGACAGAATGAAAAACTGTTTTTT. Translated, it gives CASSLFSGQNEKLFF.

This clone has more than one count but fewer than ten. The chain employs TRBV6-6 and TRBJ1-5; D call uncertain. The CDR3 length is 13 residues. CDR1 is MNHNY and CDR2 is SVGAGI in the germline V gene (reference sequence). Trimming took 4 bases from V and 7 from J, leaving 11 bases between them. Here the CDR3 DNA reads TGTGCCAGCAGTTCACACGGGGAACAGCCCCAGCATTTT. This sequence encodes CASSSHGEQPQHF.

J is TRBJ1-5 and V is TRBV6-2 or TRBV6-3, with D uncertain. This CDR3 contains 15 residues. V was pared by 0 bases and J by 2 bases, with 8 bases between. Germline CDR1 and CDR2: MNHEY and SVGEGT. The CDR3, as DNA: TGTGCCAGCAGTTACTCGATTCAGGGCAATCAGCCCCAGCATTTT. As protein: CASSYSIQGNQPQHF.

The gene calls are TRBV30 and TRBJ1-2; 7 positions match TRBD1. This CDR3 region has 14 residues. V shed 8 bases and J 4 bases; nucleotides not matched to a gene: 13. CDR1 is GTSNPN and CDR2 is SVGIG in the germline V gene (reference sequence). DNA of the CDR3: TGTGCCACCAACCTTAAAACAGGGGCCTATGGCTACACCTTC. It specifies CATNLKTGAYGYTF.

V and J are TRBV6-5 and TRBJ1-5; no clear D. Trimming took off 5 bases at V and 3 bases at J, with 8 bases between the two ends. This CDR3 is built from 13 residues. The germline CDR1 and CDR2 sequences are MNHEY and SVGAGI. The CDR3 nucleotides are TGTGCCAGCAGTCGACAACTCAATCAGCCCCAGCATTTT. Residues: CASSRQLNQPQHF.